This entry features one TCR beta chain sequence. Which antigen it targets is not known. Per-base quality was not reported, and no clone a single base away is much larger than it. This specimen belongs to a study of blood T cell repertoires in COVID-19 (dated by TCRdb to between 2020 and 2021). For the wider study: Samples from collaborators originated in the United States, Italy and Spain and spanned both the acute and convalescent phases of COVID-19. The prospective study material was composed of cDNA or gDNA derived from T cells, B-cell-depleted T cells, or PBMCs. Deeply sampled blood TCRbeta repertoires from subjects exposed to, actively infected with, or recovered from COVID-19 were included in the dataset. The repertoires were released in a freely available public database intended as a resource for research on the immune response to SARS-CoV-2. Samples came from the ongoing ImmuneRACE study (first 160 participants) plus 1,254 subjects from 6 global collaborators. The sample metadata nearly always contained a de-identified subject ID, COVID-19 status, age in years and sex. HLA class I and class II types, where available, came from metadata supplied by the sample provider rather than from assay-based typing. General conclusions and limits of the study: The quantity of clinical and demographic metadata differed by source and by participant and was supplied without curation.

Relative to germline, V is 0 bases shorter and J is 8 bases shorter, with 22 bases between their ends. The CDR1 and CDR2 encoded by the germline V gene are SQVTM and ANQGSEA. The CDR3 sequence holds 16 residues, the cysteine and phenylalanine included. Kept here is only the CDR3 DNA, which spans 48 bases and is read in frame from base 1. TCRbeta CDR3 regions were amplified from genomic DNA by means of the immunoSEQ Assay, a bias-controlled multiplex PCR. Regarding the original processing steps: Nucleated cell counts per sample were estimated from amplification of reference gene primers within the assay. To quantify the absolute abundance of each unique TCRbeta CDR3 rearrangement, sequence reads were collapsed and filtered. For each sample, productive Simpson clonality was calculated as the square root of Simpson's diversity index over productive rearrangements. TCRdb stores this immuneACCESS table with in-frame sequences only. Part of the clones is absent; in the studies checked, under half of the shortfall reflects unresolved V genes, and no reason is known for the rest. The V and J calls and clone size come from that table; D and trimming were worked out from the DNA. The sample yields roughly 150,000 clones; around four fifths were counted once. The ten largest clones represent nearly 8% of the sample.

Participants in the prospective study were enrolled through a virtual design, were aged roughly 18 to 100 years, and lived in some 24 United States geographic areas. Cohort assignment in the prospective study relied on participant-reported clinical history from a screening survey and a study questionnaire. Recovered participants in ImmuneRACE Cohort 3 were defined by two consecutive negative NP/OP PCR tests, clearance by a healthcare professional, or resolution of symptoms. In the prospective study, mobile phlebotomists collected whole blood, serum and a nasopharyngeal or oropharyngeal swab from each participant. Over an approximately 2-month period, participants in the prospective study had the option of providing additional blood draws and questionnaires. Before DNA extraction, prospective study blood samples were shipped either frozen or at room temperature.

The source is a woman aged 45 to 65 who had recovered from COVID-19. Source material: PBMCs or T cells enriched from blood (not recorded which). Recombination joined TRBV29-1 with TRBJ1-2; the D segment cannot be called with confidence. The base sequence is TGCAGCGTTGAAGATCTGGCCAAAACAGTGGCGTTCGGCTACACCTTC. This gives the protein CSVEDLAKTVAFGYTF.